The 25 T cell receptor beta chains in this list originate from one sample, sequenced in a study of cytomegalovirus exposure and HLA in healthy donors. The PCR was carried out with 60 Vbeta primers and 13 Jbeta primers. TCRdb's table, derived via immunoSEQ multiplex PCR, lists solely in-frame clones and lacks some. Here the sample spans 210,000 or so clones, 70% to 85% being singletons. The specimen was PBMCs. These receptors originate from a woman in her thirties or forties in good health and CMV-seronegative.

The V gene is TRBV18, the J gene TRBJ2-7, with 11 bases lining up with TRBD2. Germline V gene lookup returns CDR1 KGHSH and CDR2 LQKENI. This CDR3 is built from 16 residues. V lost 3 bases and J lost 3; bases outside the gene matches: 7. The CDR3 coding sequence is TGTGCCAGCTCACCTCTACTAGCGGGGGTTCTCTACGAGCAGTACTTC. This codes for CASSPLLAGVLYEQYF.

Worth noting for this clone: The same CDR3 arises from other DNA sequences in this sample as well. The chain couples TRBV2 to TRBJ2-5; TRBD1 matches 7 bases. Germline trimming cut 11 bases from V and 2 bases from J; bases unmatched to any gene: 11. The CDR3 is 14 amino acids. In germline, CDR1 is SNHLY, CDR2 FYNNEI. CDR3: CARTRGQSQETQYF. CDR3 coding DNA: TGTGCCCGTACCCGGGGACAGAGTCAAGAGACCCAGTACTTC.

The chain combines TRBV25-1 with TRBJ2-5, with TRBD2 matching over 8 bases. CDR3 length: 15 residues. Per germline, CDR1 MGHDK and CDR2 SYGVNS. J was trimmed by 4 bases and V by 5 bases; bases with no gene match: 9. CDR3: CASSPPIAGLETQYF. The DNA for the CDR3 is TGTGCCAGCAGTCCCCCAATAGCGGGGCTAGAGACCCAGTACTTC.

This chain links TRBV5-1 with TRBJ1-4; the D is unclear. The germline CDR1 and CDR2 sequences are SGHRS and YFSETQ. The CDR3 runs 13 residues. Trimming removed 0 bases at V and 4 bases at J, with 4 bases between. The CDR3 loop reads CASSLAVNEKLFF. The CDR3 DNA follows: TGCGCCAGCAGCTTGGCGGTTAATGAAAAACTGTTTTTT.

Only one count was recorded for this clone. This chain links TRBV19 with TRBJ1-6; 7 bases are shared with TRBD1. The CDR3 has 15 residues. Germline CDR1 and CDR2: LNHDA and SQIVND (reference sequence). With V trimmed by 6 bases and J by 6 bases, 8 bases remained unmatched. CDR3 nucleotide sequence: TGTGCCAGTAGCACAGGGGCTCCTTCTAATTCACCCCTCCACTTT. This encodes CASSTGAPSNSPLHF.

The CDR3 nucleotides are TGTGCCAGCAGCCCACAGGGGGCTCCCTCCCCACAGCAGTACTTC. It translates to CASSPQGAPSPQQYF. The chain combines TRBV28 with TRBJ2-7; the match to TRBD1 covers 9 bases. From germline, CDR1 is MDHEN and CDR2 SYDVKM. Germline trimming cut 6 bases from V and 8 bases from J; bases unmatched to any gene: 14. This CDR3 is 15 amino acids long.

The chain combines TRBV7-9 with TRBJ2-4, with a weak D call TRBD1 (6 bases). The CDR3 extends over 14 amino acids. The germline V and J ends were trimmed by 3 bases and 7 bases, with 13 bases remaining between them. Germline V gene sequence: CDR1 SEHNR, CDR2 FQNEAQ (reference sequence). In DNA, the CDR3 is TGTGCCAGCAGCTTTTCCGACAGGCTTAACATTCAGTACTTC. This translates into CASSFSDRLNIQYF.

The rearrangement joins TRBV7-2 to TRBJ2-7; D is possibly TRBD2 (6 bases). V shed 5 bases and J shed 6 bases, with 20 bases lying between them. Germline V gives CDR1 SGHTA, CDR2 FQGNSA. The CDR3 length is 15 residues. In nucleotides, the CDR3 is TGTGCCAGCAGCCCAAGGCCTGCGGGGCATCGCGAGCAGTACTTC. This codes for CASSPRPAGHREQYF. The full variable domain, completed using reference TRBV7-2 and TRBJ2-7, is GAGVSQSPSNKVTEKGKDVELRCDPISGHTALYWYRQSLGQGLEFLIYFQGNSAPDKSGLPSDRFSAERTGGSVSTLTIQRTQQEDSAVYLCASSPRPAGHREQYFGPGTRLTVT.

The rearrangement joins TRBV6-5 to TRBJ1-2; 7 bases are a match to TRBD1. Germline lookup yields CDR1 MNHEY and CDR2 SVGAGI. The CDR3 length is 13 residues. With 6 bases clipped from V and 4 bases from J, the junction kept 5 bases outside the gene matches. This CDR3 reads CASSDRVAYGYTF. The DNA of the CDR3 is TGTGCCAGCAGCGACAGGGTAGCCTATGGCTACACCTTC.

The chain combines TRBV5-6 with TRBJ2-1; tentative D call: TRBD2 (6 bases). Germline CDR1 and CDR2: SGHDT and YYEEEE. This CDR3 spans 15 amino acids. V was pared by 4 bases and J by 4 bases, with 15 bases between. The CDR3 region is CASSPGTGGYNEQFF. For the CDR3, the DNA is TGTGCCAGCAGCCCGGGGACTGGCGGGTACAATGAGCAGTTCTTC.

The DNA for the CDR3 is TGTGCCAGCAACCCGAGGGCAGCCGGGGACACCGGGGAGCTGTTTTTT. Amino acids: CASNPRAAGDTGELFF. The chain employs TRBV11-2 and TRBJ2-2; D possibly corresponds to TRBD2 (5 bases). The CDR3 contains 16 residues. The V and J ends lost 7 bases and 3 bases respectively, with 18 bases between them. Germline CDR1 reads SGHAT; CDR2 reads FQNNGV.

The chain combines TRBV11-3 with TRBJ1-1; a possible D gene is TRBD1 (5 bases). This CDR3 comprises 15 residues. Germline V gene sequence: CDR1 SGHNT, CDR2 YENEEA. Between the trimmed V and J ends, which lost 5 bases and 2 bases, there was a span of 15 bases. The CDR3 coding sequence is TGTGCCAGCAGCCCCAACCGCGGGGCAAACACTGAAGCTTTCTTT. Protein sequence: CASSPNRGANTEAFF. Filled out from reference TRBV11-3 and TRBJ1-1, the complete variable domain reads EAGVVQSPRYKIIEKKQPVAFWCNPISGHNTLYWYLQNLGQGPELLIRYENEEAVDDSQLPKDRFSAERLKGVDSTLKIQPAELGDSAVYLCASSPNRGANTEAFFGQGTRLTVV.

The chain joins TRBV5-6 to TRBJ2-1; 9 bases align to TRBD2. This CDR3 contains 16 residues. The germline V gene has CDR1 SGHDT and CDR2 YYEEEE. The V gene end was trimmed by 0 bases and the J gene end by 8 bases; junction bases not matched to a gene: 9. The CDR3 DNA follows: TGTGCCAGCAGCTTGGATCCCGGCGGGGGGGGAGATGAGCAGTTCTTC. It translates to CASSLDPGGGGDEQFF.

The V call is TRBV19, the J call TRBJ1-5, with 8 bases aligning to TRBD1. The V gene end was trimmed by 10 bases and the J gene end by 7 bases; junction bases not matched to a gene: 9. Germline CDR1 reads LNHDA; CDR2 reads SQIVND (reference sequence). The CDR3 runs 13 residues. The CDR3 nucleotides are TGTGCCACCCGGACAGGGTTTAGCCAGCCCCAGCATTTT. Its translation: CATRTGFSQPQHF.

The V and J genes are TRBV5-1 and TRBJ2-7; 8 bases fit TRBD1. The CDR3 runs 14 residues. With V trimmed by 3 bases and J by 6 bases, 8 bases remained unmatched. The germline V gene encodes CDR1 SGHRS and CDR2 YFSETQ. The CDR3 DNA follows: TGCGCCAGCAGCTCTGGACAGGGTCAGGTCGAGCAGTACTTC. Its protein is CASSSGQGQVEQYF.

The chain is built from TRBV19 and TRBJ2-7, with D perhaps matching TRBD2 (5 bases). This CDR3 spans 12 amino acids. V lost 5 bases, J lost 7 bases, and 12 bases lay in between. CDR1 is LNHDA and CDR2 is SQIVND in the germline V gene (reference sequence). CDR3 sequence reads: CASSPRTGEQYF. The CDR3 DNA sequence: TGTGCCAGTAGTCCCCGGACGGGAGAGCAGTACTTC.

This chain joins TRBV25-1 and TRBJ2-1; D not resolved. The CDR3 contains 13 residues. V was pared by 0 bases and J by 9 bases, with 9 bases between. Germline loops: CDR1 MGHDK, CDR2 SYGVNS. The CDR3, as DNA: TGTGCCAGCAGTGAATACGGAGATACTGAGCAGTTCTTC. It encodes CASSEYGDTEQFF.

The chain couples TRBV7-9 to TRBJ1-4; D not resolved. Trimming removed 1 base at V and 6 bases at J, with 6 bases between. The CDR3 spans 13 residues. Germline assignment: CDR1 SEHNR and CDR2 FQNEAQ (reference sequence). CDR3 bases: TGTGCCAGCAGCTTAGAACGGGATGAAAAACTGTTTTTT. It translates to CASSLERDEKLFF.

The DNA of the CDR3 is TGCGCCAGCAGCAAAGGACAGGGCGTTGAAAAACTGTTTTTT. Residues: CASSKGQGVEKLFF. V and J are TRBV5-1 and TRBJ1-4; 8 bases line up with TRBD1. J gave up 7 bases and V 4 bases, and 6 bases lay outside the gene matches. CDR3 length: 14 amino acids. CDR1 is SGHRS and CDR2 is YFSETQ in the germline V gene.

This clone appeared once. This sequence joins TRBV5-1 and TRBJ2-5; possibly TRBD1 for D (5 bases). The CDR3 consists of 13 residues. Trimming left V 5 bases short and J 2 bases short, with 10 bases between. Germline values: CDR1 SGHRS, CDR2 YFSETQ. The CDR3 bases are TGCGCCAGCAGTCTGTCAGGGCAAGAGACCCAGTACTTC. Protein: CASSLSGQETQYF.

The chain couples TRBV5-1 to TRBJ2-7; TRBD1 matches at 9 bases. Unmatched junction bases numbered 10, after V lost 1 base and J lost 2 bases. In germline, CDR1 is SGHRS, CDR2 YFSETQ. This CDR3 has 17 residues. CDR3 protein: CASSLKLDRGVTYEQYF. CDR3 nucleotide sequence: TGCGCCAGCAGCTTGAAACTGGACAGGGGAGTTACCTACGAGCAGTACTTC.

This chain joins TRBV9 and TRBJ2-7; D is possibly TRBD1 (5 bases). V was pared by 0 bases and J by 6 bases, with 7 bases between. Per the germline V gene, CDR1 is SGDLS and CDR2 is YYNGEE. This CDR3 is built from 12 residues. The CDR3 bases are TGTGCCAGCAGCGTAGATCAGGGCGAGCAGTACTTC. The encoded protein is CASSVDQGEQYF.

The chain couples TRBV7-8 to TRBJ1-5; D is undetermined. Trimming left V 5 bases short and J 9 bases short, with 14 bases between. Germline V gives CDR1 SGHVS, CDR2 FQNEAQ. This CDR3 comprises 13 residues. CDR3 region: CASSPGYLVPQHF. The CDR3 coding sequence is TGTGCCAGCAGCCCGGGGTACTTAGTGCCCCAGCATTTT.

The rearrangement joins TRBV29-1 to TRBJ2-2; TRBD1 might be the D (5 bases). CDR1 and CDR2 from the germline V gene are SQVTM and ANQGSEA. Trimming removed 3 bases at V and 0 bases at J, with 5 bases between. This CDR3 comprises 13 residues. CDR3 residues: CSVDRANTGELFF. CDR3 sequence (DNA): TGCAGCGTTGACAGGGCGAACACCGGGGAGCTGTTTTTT.

This chain uses TRBV5-1 with TRBJ2-2; 10 positions agree with TRBD1. Germline trimming cut 4 bases from V and 4 bases from J; bases unmatched to any gene: 4. Germline V gives CDR1 SGHRS, CDR2 YFSETQ. CDR3 size: 15 residues. The CDR3 coding sequence is TGCGCCAGCAGCGAAGACAGGGGGCGCACCGGGGAGCTGTTTTTT. Translating it yields CASSEDRGRTGELFF.